This is a list of T cell receptor beta chains from one sample in a study of blood T cell repertoires in COVID-19. TCRdb keeps only in-frame clones here, not all; method: immunoSEQ multiplex PCR. This sample has about 270,000 clones, with less than 85% found just once. Source material: peripheral blood. These receptors all come from a human donor with COVID-19, enrolled during active disease. The donor label of this sample is uncertain. The CDR3 runs from the conserved cysteine through the conserved F or W. A D gene is named only where the DNA matches it firmly. Only some rows state a clone size, as once, few, many or a class for expanded clones.

>TRBJ2-5|TRBV19|-|TRBD1
CASSTPRDRGGETQYF
TGTGCCAGTAGCACCCCACGGGACAGGGGGGGAGAGACCCAGTACTTC
>TRBJ2-3|TRBV2|once|TRBD2
CASSYGLAGADTQYF
TGTGCCAGCAGTTACGGACTAGCGGGGGCAGATACGCAGTATTTT
>TRBJ1-1|TRBV5-1|-|-
CASSLEGPMPGAFF
TGCGCCAGCAGCTTGGAGGGGCCGATGCCAGGGGCTTTCTTT
>TRBJ2-3|TRBV19|-|-
CASSERWLTQYF
TGTGCCAGTTCTGAGAGGTGGCTTACGCAGTATTTT
>TRBJ2-1|TRBV11-3|-|-
CASSLGGGGHNEQFF
TGTGCCAGCAGCTTAGGGGGAGGAGGGCACAATGAGCAGTTCTTC
>TRBJ2-3|TRBV5-6|-|-
CASSLSPVSTDTQYF
TGTGCCAGCAGCTTGAGCCCCGTAAGCACAGATACGCAGTATTTT
>TRBJ2-5|TRBV19|-|TRBD2
CASRHGRAGETQYF
TGTGCCAGTAGGCACGGGAGGGCGGGGGAGACCCAGTACTTC
>TRBJ2-7|TRBV6-1|-|-
CASSENTSFEQYF
TGTGCCAGCAGTGAAAACACTAGCTTCGAGCAGTACTTC
>TRBJ2-1|TRBV5-1|-|TRBD2
CASRVGAGGRVEQFF
TGCGCCAGCAGAGTTGGTGCGGGAGGGAGGGTTGAGCAGTTCTTC
>TRBJ1-2|TRBV7-2|-|TRBD1
CASSLDRANYGYTF
TGTGCCAGCAGCTTGGACAGGGCAAACTATGGCTACACCTTC
>TRBJ1-3|TRBV19|-|-
CASSRQDERSSGNTIYF
TGTGCCAGTAGTAGACAGGACGAGCGCTCCTCTGGAAACACCATATATTTT
>TRBJ1-1|TRBV5-4|-|TRBD1
CASSWGDRGPTEAFF
TGTGCCAGCAGCTGGGGAGACAGGGGACCCACTGAAGCTTTCTTT
>TRBJ2-1|TRBV9|-|TRBD2
CASSDLADHRSEQFF
TGTGCCAGCAGCGACCTAGCGGATCACCGGAGTGAGCAGTTCTTC
>TRBJ1-5|TRBV6-5|-|-
CASSPLQGPQPQHF
TGTGCCAGCAGTCCTTTACAGGGTCCTCAGCCCCAGCATTTT